The clone carrying this TCR beta chain was seen repeatedly, ten times or more. V was clipped by 4 bases and J by 3 bases, with 10 bases between them. The CDR3 runs 13 residues. Germline CDR1 reads SQVTM; CDR2 reads ANQGSEA. Via MiXCR, TCRdb re-called the RT-PCR reads, giving one row per CDR3 protein. The data hold about 700,000 distinct CDR3 sequences, with about 14% observed a single time. Sequencing was carried out using memory CD4+ T cells from blood. This clonotype originated in a female donor in good health, serving as a healthy control. V usage is TRBV29-1 and J usage is TRBJ1-5; perhaps TRBD1 as D (6 bases). CDR3 protein: CSVARDTNQPQHF. CDR3 DNA sequence: TGCAGCGTTGCTCGGGACACCAATCAGCCCCAGCATTTT.